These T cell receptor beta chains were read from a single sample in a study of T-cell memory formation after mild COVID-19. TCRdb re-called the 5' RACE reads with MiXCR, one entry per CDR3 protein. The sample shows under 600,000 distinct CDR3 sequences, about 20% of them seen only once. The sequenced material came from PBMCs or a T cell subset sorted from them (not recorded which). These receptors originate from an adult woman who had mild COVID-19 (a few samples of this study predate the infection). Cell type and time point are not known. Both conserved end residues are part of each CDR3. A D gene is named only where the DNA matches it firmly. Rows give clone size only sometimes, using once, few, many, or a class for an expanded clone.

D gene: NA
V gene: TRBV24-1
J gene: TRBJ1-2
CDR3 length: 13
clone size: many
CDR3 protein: CATSDLGNYGYTF
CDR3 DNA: TGTGCCACCAGTGATTTGGGAAACTATGGCTACACCTTC

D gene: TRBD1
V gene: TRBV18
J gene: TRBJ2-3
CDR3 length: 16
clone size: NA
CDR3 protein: CASSPTRGRATDTQYF
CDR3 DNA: TGTGCCAGCTCACCAACGAGGGGGCGCGCCACAGATACGCAGTATTTT

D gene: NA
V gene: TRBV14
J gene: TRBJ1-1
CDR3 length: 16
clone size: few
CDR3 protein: CASSLPGGLYNTEAFF
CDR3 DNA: TGTGCCAGCAGCCTGCCGGGGGGGCTTTATAACACTGAAGCTTTCTTT

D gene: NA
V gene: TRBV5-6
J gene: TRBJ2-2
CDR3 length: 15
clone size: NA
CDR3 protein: CASSWATALDGELFF
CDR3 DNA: TGTGCCAGCAGCTGGGCGACAGCCCTCGACGGGGAGCTGTTTTTT

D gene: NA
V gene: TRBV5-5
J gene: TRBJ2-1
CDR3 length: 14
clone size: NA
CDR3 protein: CASSFTDEDNEQFF
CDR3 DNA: TGTGCCAGCAGCTTTACTGATGAAGACAATGAGCAGTTCTTC

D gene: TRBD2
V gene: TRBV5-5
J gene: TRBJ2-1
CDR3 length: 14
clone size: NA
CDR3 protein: CASSSPSGGAGTFF
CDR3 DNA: TGTGCCAGCAGCTCGCCTAGCGGGGGGGCTGGAACGTTCTTC

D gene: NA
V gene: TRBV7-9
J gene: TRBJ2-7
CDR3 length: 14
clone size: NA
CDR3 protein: CATKGPAVEYEQYF
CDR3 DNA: TGTGCCACAAAGGGGCCTGCGGTAGAGTACGAGCAGTACTTC

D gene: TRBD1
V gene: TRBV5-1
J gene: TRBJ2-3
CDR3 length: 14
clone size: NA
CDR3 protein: CASSIGQGADTQYF
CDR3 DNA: TGCGCCAGCAGCATAGGACAGGGGGCAGATACGCAGTATTTT

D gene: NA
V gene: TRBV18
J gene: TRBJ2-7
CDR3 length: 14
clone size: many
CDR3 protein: CASSPSGSSYEQYF
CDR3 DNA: TGTGCCAGCTCACCGTCCGGAAGCTCCTACGAGCAGTACTTC

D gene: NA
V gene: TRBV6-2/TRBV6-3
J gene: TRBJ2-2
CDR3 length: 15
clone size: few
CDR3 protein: CASSSLGHSTGELFF
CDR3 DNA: TGTGCCAGCAGTTCGCTCGGGCATTCTACTGGGGAGCTGTTTTTT

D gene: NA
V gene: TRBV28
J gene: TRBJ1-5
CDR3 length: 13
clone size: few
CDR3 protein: CASSFTGYQPQHF
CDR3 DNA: TGTGCCAGCAGTTTTACAGGGTATCAGCCCCAGCATTTT

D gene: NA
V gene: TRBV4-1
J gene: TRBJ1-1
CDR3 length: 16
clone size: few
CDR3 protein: CASSQDRWGVLGEAFF
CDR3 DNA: TGCGCCAGCAGCCAGGACCGGTGGGGGGTCCTTGGAGAAGCTTTCTTT

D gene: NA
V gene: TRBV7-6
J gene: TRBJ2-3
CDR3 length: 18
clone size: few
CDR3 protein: CASSLVGGFSGRTDTQYF
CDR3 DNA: TGTGCCAGCAGCTTAGTAGGGGGGTTTAGCGGCCGCACAGATACGCAGTATTTT

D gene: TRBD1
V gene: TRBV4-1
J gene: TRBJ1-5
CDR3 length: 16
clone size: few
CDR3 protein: CASSQSGQGFDQPQHF
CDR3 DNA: TGCGCCAGCAGCCAATCCGGACAGGGGTTCGATCAGCCCCAGCATTTT

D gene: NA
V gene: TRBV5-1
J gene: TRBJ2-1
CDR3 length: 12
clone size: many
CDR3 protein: CASSLGDGEQFF
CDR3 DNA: TGCGCCAGCAGCTTAGGGGACGGTGAGCAGTTCTTC

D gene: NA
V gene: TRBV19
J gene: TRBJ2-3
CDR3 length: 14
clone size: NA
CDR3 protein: CASSTGSLADTQYF
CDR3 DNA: TGTGCCAGCTCGACCGGGTCTCTCGCCGATACGCAGTATTTT

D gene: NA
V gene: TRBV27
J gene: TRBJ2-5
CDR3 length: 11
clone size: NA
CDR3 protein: CASSSKETQYF
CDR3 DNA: TGTGCCAGCAGTTCAAAAGAGACCCAGTACTTC

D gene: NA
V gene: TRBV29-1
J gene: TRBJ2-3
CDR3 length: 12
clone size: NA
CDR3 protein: CSVEGAEVTQYF
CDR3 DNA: TGCAGCGTTGAGGGGGCCGAGGTTACGCAGTATTTT

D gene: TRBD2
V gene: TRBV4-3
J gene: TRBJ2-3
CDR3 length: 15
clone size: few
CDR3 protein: CASSQGGTYTDTQYF
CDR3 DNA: TGCGCCAGCAGCCAGGGAGGGACCTACACAGATACGCAGTATTTT

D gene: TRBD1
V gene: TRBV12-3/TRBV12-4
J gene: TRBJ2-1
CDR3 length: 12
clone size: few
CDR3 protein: CASRETGFGQFF
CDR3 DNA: TGTGCCAGCAGGGAGACAGGGTTCGGGCAGTTCTTC

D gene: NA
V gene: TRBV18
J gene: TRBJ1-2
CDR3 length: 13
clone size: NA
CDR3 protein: CASSPSEGYGYTF
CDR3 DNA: TGTGCCAGCTCACCATCAGAGGGCTATGGCTACACCTTC

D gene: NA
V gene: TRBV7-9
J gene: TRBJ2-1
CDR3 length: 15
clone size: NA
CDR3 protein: CASSTAGSFYNEQFF
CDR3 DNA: TGTGCCAGCAGCACCGCAGGGTCTTTCTACAATGAGCAGTTCTTC

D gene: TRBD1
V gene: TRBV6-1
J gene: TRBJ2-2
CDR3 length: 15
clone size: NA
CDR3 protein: CAVRQGYSNTGELFF
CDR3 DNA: TGTGCAGTCCGACAGGGATACTCGAACACCGGGGAGCTGTTTTTT

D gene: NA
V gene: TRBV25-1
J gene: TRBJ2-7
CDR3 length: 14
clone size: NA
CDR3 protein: CASINRVPPYEQYF
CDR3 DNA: TGTGCCAGCATTAACCGGGTCCCACCCTACGAGCAGTACTTC

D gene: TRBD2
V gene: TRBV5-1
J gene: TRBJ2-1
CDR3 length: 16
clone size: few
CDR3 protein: CASSLARREWRNEQFF
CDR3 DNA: TGCGCCAGCAGCTTGGCCAGGCGGGAGTGGAGGAATGAGCAGTTCTTC

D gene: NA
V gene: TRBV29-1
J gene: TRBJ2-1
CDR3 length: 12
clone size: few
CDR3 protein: CSVERGPDEQFF
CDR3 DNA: TGCAGCGTTGAAAGGGGCCCGGATGAGCAGTTCTTC

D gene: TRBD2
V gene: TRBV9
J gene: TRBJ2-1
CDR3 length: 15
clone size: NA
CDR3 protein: CASSSGLEAFNEQFF
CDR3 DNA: TGTGCCAGCAGCTCGGGACTAGAGGCCTTCAATGAGCAGTTCTTC

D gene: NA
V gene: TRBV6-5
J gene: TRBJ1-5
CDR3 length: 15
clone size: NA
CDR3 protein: CASSSGVVPNQPQHF
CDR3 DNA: TGTGCCAGCAGTTCGGGGGTCGTTCCCAATCAGCCCCAGCATTTT

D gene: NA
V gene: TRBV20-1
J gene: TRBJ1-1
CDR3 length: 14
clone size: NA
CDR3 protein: CSARDGKLNTEAFF
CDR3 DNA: TGCAGTGCTAGAGATGGAAAGTTGAACACTGAAGCTTTCTTT

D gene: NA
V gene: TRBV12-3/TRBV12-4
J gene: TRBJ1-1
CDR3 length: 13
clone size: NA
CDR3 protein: CASSQSYPTEAFF
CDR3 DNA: TGTGCCAGCAGCCAGAGCTACCCAACTGAAGCTTTCTTT

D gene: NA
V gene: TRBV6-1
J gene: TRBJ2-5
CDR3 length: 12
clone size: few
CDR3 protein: CASRPIGETQYF
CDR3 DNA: TGTGCCAGCAGGCCCATCGGAGAGACCCAGTACTTC

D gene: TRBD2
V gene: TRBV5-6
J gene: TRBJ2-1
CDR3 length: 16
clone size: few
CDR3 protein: CASSMRLAGVYNEQFF
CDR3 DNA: TGTGCCAGCAGCATGAGGCTAGCGGGAGTCTACAATGAGCAGTTCTTC

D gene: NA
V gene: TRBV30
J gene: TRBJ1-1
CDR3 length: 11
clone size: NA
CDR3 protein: CASPGNTEAFF
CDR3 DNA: TGTGCCTCCCCTGGGAACACTGAAGCTTTCTTT

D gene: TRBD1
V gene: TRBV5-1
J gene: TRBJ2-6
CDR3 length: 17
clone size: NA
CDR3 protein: CASSLSGQGPGANVLTF
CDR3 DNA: TGCGCCAGCAGCTTATCTGGACAGGGGCCTGGGGCCAACGTCCTGACTTTC

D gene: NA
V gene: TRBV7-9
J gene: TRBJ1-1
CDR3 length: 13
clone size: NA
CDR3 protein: CASSLPASTEAFF
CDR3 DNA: TGTGCCAGCAGCTTACCCGCGAGCACTGAAGCTTTCTTT

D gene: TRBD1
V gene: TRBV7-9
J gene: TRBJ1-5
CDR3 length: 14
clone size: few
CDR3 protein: CASSKGGDNQPQHF
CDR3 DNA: TGTGCCAGCAGCAAAGGGGGCGACAATCAGCCCCAGCATTTT

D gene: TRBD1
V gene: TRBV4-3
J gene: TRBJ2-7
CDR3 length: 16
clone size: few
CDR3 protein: CASSQGETGTIYEQYF
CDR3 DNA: TGCGCCAGCAGCCAGGGAGAGACAGGGACGATCTACGAGCAGTACTTC

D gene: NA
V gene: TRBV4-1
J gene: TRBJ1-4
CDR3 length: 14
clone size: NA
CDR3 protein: CASSQSEGNEKLFF
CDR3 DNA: TGCGCCAGCAGCCAATCAGAGGGCAATGAAAAACTGTTTTTT

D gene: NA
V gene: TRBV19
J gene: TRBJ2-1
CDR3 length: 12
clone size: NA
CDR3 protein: CASKSRIYEQFF
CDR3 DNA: TGTGCCAGTAAATCTAGAATCTATGAGCAGTTCTTC

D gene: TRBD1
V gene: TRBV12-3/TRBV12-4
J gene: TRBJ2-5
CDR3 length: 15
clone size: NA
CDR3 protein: CASSLEDRERETQYF
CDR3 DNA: TGTGCCAGCAGTTTAGAGGACAGGGAAAGAGAGACCCAGTACTTC

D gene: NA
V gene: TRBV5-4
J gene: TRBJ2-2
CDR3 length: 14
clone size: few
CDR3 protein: CASSLLTEGGELFF
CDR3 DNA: TGTGCCAGCAGCTTGCTTACAGAAGGCGGGGAGCTGTTTTTT

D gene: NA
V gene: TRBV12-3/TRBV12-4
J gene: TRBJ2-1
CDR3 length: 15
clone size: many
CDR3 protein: CASSLESGMGNEQFF
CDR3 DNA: TGTGCCAGCAGTTTAGAATCGGGAATGGGCAATGAGCAGTTCTTC

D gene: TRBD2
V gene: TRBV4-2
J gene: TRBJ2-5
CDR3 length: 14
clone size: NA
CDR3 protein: CASTSGSPQETQYF
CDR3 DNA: TGTGCCTCAACTAGCGGGAGTCCGCAAGAGACCCAGTACTTC